These T cell receptor beta chains were read from a single sample in a study of blood T cell repertoires in COVID-19. The repertoire was sequenced with immunoSEQ multiplex PCR; TCRdb's copy has only in-frame clones and lacks some. The data show approximately 90,000 clones, around 87% seen once. The sample consisted of peripheral blood. These TCRs come from a human donor in a cohort sampled during active COVID-19. The CDR3 runs from the conserved cysteine through the conserved F or W. The D gene is left open where the match is weak. A row's size may be missing; if present it is once, few, many or a size class.

v_gene: TRBV4-3
abundance: NA
j_gene: TRBJ2-1
d_gene: TRBD2
CDR3aa: CASSQIWAGGSSYNEQFF
CDR3nt: TGCGCCAGCAGCCAAATATGGGCGGGGGGGAGCTCCTACAATGAGCAGTTCTTC

v_gene: TRBV2
abundance: once
j_gene: TRBJ1-5
d_gene: TRBD1
CDR3aa: CASSVGTGGRGNQPQHF
CDR3nt: TGTGCCAGCAGTGTCGGGACAGGGGGTAGAGGCAATCAGCCCCAGCATTTT

v_gene: TRBV7-9
abundance: NA
j_gene: TRBJ1-1
d_gene: TRBD1
CDR3aa: CASSYTGAHTEAFF
CDR3nt: TGTGCCAGCAGCTATACAGGGGCTCACACTGAAGCTTTCTTT

v_gene: TRBV6-1
abundance: NA
j_gene: TRBJ1-1
d_gene: NA
CDR3aa: CASSASLTSGPYTEAFF
CDR3nt: TGTGCCAGCAGTGCCTCGCTAACCTCAGGGCCTTACACTGAAGCTTTCTTT

v_gene: TRBV3-1/TRBV3-2
abundance: NA
j_gene: TRBJ1-2
d_gene: NA
CDR3aa: CASSQEYGAREGYTF
CDR3nt: TGTGCCAGCAGCCAAGAGTACGGTGCGAGGGAAGGCTACACCTTC

v_gene: TRBV6-4
abundance: NA
j_gene: TRBJ2-3
d_gene: NA
CDR3aa: CASSPTGFGADTQYF
CDR3nt: TGTGCCAGCAGTCCGACGGGGTTTGGTGCAGATACGCAGTATTTT

v_gene: TRBV9
abundance: NA
j_gene: TRBJ2-3
d_gene: TRBD2
CDR3aa: CASSVGLAGGSTDTQYF
CDR3nt: TGTGCCAGCAGCGTGGGACTAGCGGGGGGGAGCACAGATACGCAGTATTTT

v_gene: TRBV15
abundance: few
j_gene: TRBJ2-5
d_gene: NA
CDR3aa: CATSRNLGAGETQYF
CDR3nt: TGTGCCACCAGCAGAAACCTAGGGGCAGGAGAGACCCAGTACTTC

v_gene: TRBV11-3
abundance: NA
j_gene: TRBJ2-7
d_gene: TRBD1
CDR3aa: CASSSGQAREQYF
CDR3nt: TGTGCCAGCAGCTCCGGACAGGCTCGGGAGCAGTACTTC

v_gene: TRBV19
abundance: NA
j_gene: TRBJ1-4
d_gene: TRBD1
CDR3aa: CASRTVGTGGEKLFF
CDR3nt: TGTGCCAGTAGAACGGTCGGGACAGGGGGTGAAAAACTGTTTTTT

v_gene: TRBV3-1/TRBV3-2
abundance: NA
j_gene: TRBJ1-3
d_gene: TRBD1
CDR3aa: CATGQGISGNTIYF
CDR3nt: TGTGCCACGGGACAGGGGATATCTGGAAACACCATATATTTT

v_gene: TRBV12-3/TRBV12-4
abundance: once
j_gene: TRBJ2-7
d_gene: NA
CDR3aa: CASSLREQYF
CDR3nt: TGTGCCAGCAGTTTGCGCGAGCAGTACTTC

v_gene: TRBV3-1/TRBV3-2
abundance: many
j_gene: TRBJ2-2
d_gene: NA
CDR3aa: CASSQGLRLNTGELFF
CDR3nt: TGTGCCAGCAGCCAAGGTCTGCGGCTCAACACCGGGGAGCTGTTTTTT

v_gene: TRBV30
abundance: NA
j_gene: TRBJ1-1
d_gene: TRBD1
CDR3aa: CAWRPRTGKTEAFF
CDR3nt: TGTGCCTGGAGACCCCGGACAGGGAAAACTGAAGCTTTCTTT

v_gene: TRBV9
abundance: NA
j_gene: TRBJ2-1
d_gene: TRBD2
CDR3aa: CASSASGGLYNEQFF
CDR3nt: TGTGCCAGCAGCGCGAGCGGGGGCCTCTACAATGAGCAGTTCTTC

v_gene: TRBV6-5
abundance: NA
j_gene: TRBJ1-3
d_gene: NA
CDR3aa: CASSRGGLGNTIYF
CDR3nt: TGTGCCAGCAGTAGGGGAGGGTTAGGAAACACCATATATTTT

v_gene: TRBV10-3
abundance: NA
j_gene: TRBJ2-3
d_gene: TRBD2
CDR3aa: CAITRGGGSPSSTDTQYF
CDR3nt: TGTGCCATCACCCGGGGCGGGGGGTCTCCGTCTAGCACAGATACGCAGTATTTT

v_gene: TRBV6-5
abundance: NA
j_gene: TRBJ1-5
d_gene: NA
CDR3aa: CASTSQGVSNQPQHF
CDR3nt: TGTGCCAGCACCTCGCAAGGGGTGAGCAATCAGCCCCAGCATTTT

v_gene: TRBV7-9
abundance: NA
j_gene: TRBJ1-5
d_gene: TRBD1
CDR3aa: CASSSPGQVGQPQHF
CDR3nt: TGTGCCAGCAGCTCACCGGGACAGGTTGGTCAGCCCCAGCATTTT

v_gene: TRBV2
abundance: NA
j_gene: TRBJ1-1
d_gene: TRBD1
CDR3aa: CASLTQDRVGSTEAFF
CDR3nt: TGTGCCAGCCTTACACAGGACAGGGTAGGGAGCACTGAAGCTTTCTTT

v_gene: TRBV12-3/TRBV12-4
abundance: NA
j_gene: TRBJ2-7
d_gene: TRBD1
CDR3aa: CASQTGARYEQYF
CDR3nt: TGTGCCAGCCAGACAGGGGCGCGCTACGAGCAGTACTTC

v_gene: TRBV6-5
abundance: few
j_gene: TRBJ1-2
d_gene: NA
CDR3aa: CASSLLGAGVKGGYTF
CDR3nt: TGTGCCAGCAGTTTACTAGGCGCAGGAGTTAAAGGTGGCTACACCTTC